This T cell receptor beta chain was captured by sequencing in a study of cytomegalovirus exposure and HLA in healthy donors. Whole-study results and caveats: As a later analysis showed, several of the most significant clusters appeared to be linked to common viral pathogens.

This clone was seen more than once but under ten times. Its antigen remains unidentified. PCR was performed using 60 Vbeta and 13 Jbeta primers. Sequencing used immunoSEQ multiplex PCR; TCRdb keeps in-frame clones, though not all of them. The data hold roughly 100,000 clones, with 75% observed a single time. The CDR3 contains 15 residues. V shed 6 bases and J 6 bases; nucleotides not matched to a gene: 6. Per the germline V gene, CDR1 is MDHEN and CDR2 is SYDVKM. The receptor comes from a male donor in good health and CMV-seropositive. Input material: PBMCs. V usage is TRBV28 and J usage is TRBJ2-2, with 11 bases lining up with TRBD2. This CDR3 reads CASSLAGGYPGELFF. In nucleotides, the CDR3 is TGTGCCAGCAGCTTAGCGGGAGGGTACCCCGGGGAGCTGTTTTTT.